These T cell receptor beta chains were read from a single sample in a study of T cells in Graves' hyperthyroidism and ophthalmopathy. TCRdb reprocessed the multiplex PCR reads via MiXCR and lists one record per CDR3 protein. The top ten hold around a third of the sample, which has under 450,000 distinct CDR3 sequences, approximately 18% seen once. Sequenced: blood. The receptors shown here come from a woman younger than 45 with Graves' hyperthyroidism that later progressed to Graves' ophthalmopathy. Both conserved end residues are part of each CDR3. Fields, in order: D gene, J gene, V gene, clone size, CDR3 protein, CDR3 DNA. The D gene is left open where the match is weak. For some rows the clone size is stated as once, few or many, or as a class when expanded; others skip it.

>NA|TRBJ2-1|TRBV28|many
CASSPDRSSYNEQFF
TGTGCCAGCAGTCCCGACAGGAGCTCCTACAATGAGCAGTTCTTC
>NA|TRBJ2-2|TRBV7-8|NA
CASSLRANTGELFF
TGTGCCAGCAGCTTGAGGGCGAACACCGGGGAGCTGTTTTTT
>TRBD2|TRBJ2-7|TRBV27|many
CASRSLVGGPSHEQYF
TGTGCCAGCAGGTCCCTCGTGGGAGGGCCCTCCCACGAGCAGTACTTC
>NA|TRBJ1-1|TRBV20-1|many
CSARALVTNTEAFF
TGCAGTGCTAGGGCGCTCGTCACGAACACTGAAGCTTTCTTT
>NA|TRBJ2-4|TRBV2|few
CASRLATGSLAKNIQYF
TGTGCCAGCAGACTCGCGACAGGATCCTTAGCCAAAAACATTCAGTACTTC
>NA|TRBJ1-3|TRBV28|many
CASSLLSGSGNTIYF
TGTGCCAGCAGTTTGCTGTCAGGCTCTGGAAACACCATATATTTT
>NA|TRBJ2-7|TRBV29-1|NA
CSVVAQGSPYEQYF
TGCAGCGTTGTAGCCCAGGGGAGCCCCTACGAGCAGTACTTC
>NA|TRBJ2-3|TRBV12-3/TRBV12-4|many
CASRTVGTDTQYF
TGTGCCAGCAGAACCGTGGGCACAGATACGCAGTATTTT
>NA|TRBJ2-7|TRBV30|NA
CAWSEGDRTNEQYF
TGTGCCTGGAGTGAGGGGGACCGAACCAACGAGCAGTACTTC
>NA|TRBJ2-2|TRBV5-1|few
CASSLHPGANTGELFF
TGCGCCAGCAGCTTGCATCCAGGGGCGAACACCGGGGAGCTGTTTTTT
>TRBD1|TRBJ2-3|TRBV29-1|few
CSVTGTGVGDTQYF
TGCAGCGTGACCGGGACAGGGGTAGGGGATACGCAGTATTTT
>TRBD2|TRBJ2-3|TRBV4-1|NA
CASSHPGLAGGTDTQYF
TGCGCCAGCAGCCACCCGGGACTAGCGGGGGGGACAGATACGCAGTATTTT
>NA|TRBJ1-6|TRBV28|many
CASSFWGSYNSPLHF
TGTGCCAGCAGTTTTTGGGGGTCCTATAATTCACCCCTCCACTTT
>NA|TRBJ1-5|TRBV4-1|many
CASSQEGYSNQPQHF
TGCGCCAGCAGCCAAGAGGGGTATAGCAATCAGCCCCAGCATTTT
>TRBD2|TRBJ2-1|TRBV19|many
CASSIALAGPNSYNEQFF
TGTGCCAGTAGTATAGCACTAGCGGGGCCGAACTCCTACAATGAGCAGTTCTTC
>NA|TRBJ2-1|TRBV2|many
CASSAYNEQFF
TGTGCCAGCAGTGCGTACAATGAGCAGTTCTTC
>NA|TRBJ2-1|TRBV15|few
CATSRVGNEQFF
TGTGCCACCAGCAGAGTCGGGAATGAGCAGTTCTTC
>TRBD2|TRBJ2-1|TRBV18|many
CASSPMELAGLRRNEQFF
TGTGCCAGCTCACCAATGGAACTAGCGGGGTTAAGACGAAATGAGCAGTTCTTC
>NA|TRBJ2-7|TRBV20-1|NA
CSARTDNYEQYF
TGCAGTGCGCGGACAGACAACTACGAGCAGTACTTC
>NA|TRBJ2-2|TRBV7-9|NA
CASSLSAGLPGTGELFF
TGTGCCAGCAGCTTGTCGGCGGGGTTACCGGGCACCGGGGAGCTGTTTTTT
>NA|TRBJ1-2|TRBV24-1|few
CATSDETVNYGYTF
TGTGCCACCAGTGACGAGACAGTTAACTATGGCTACACCTTC
>NA|TRBJ2-3|TRBV20-1|many
CSARLAAGARSTDTQYF
TGCAGTGCTAGGCTGGCGGCGGGGGCTAGAAGCACAGATACGCAGTATTTT
>TRBD1|TRBJ1-3|TRBV11-2|NA
CASSGTGVSGNTIYF
TGTGCCAGCAGCGGGACAGGGGTCTCTGGAAACACCATATATTTT
>NA|TRBJ2-7|TRBV11-2|many
CASSSGRGLTITSYEQYF
TGTGCCAGCAGCTCTGGCCGAGGACTGACGATTACCTCCTACGAGCAGTACTTC
>NA|TRBJ2-7|TRBV20-1|many
CSAEGAGPADSPYEQYF
TGCAGTGCCGAAGGGGCGGGACCAGCTGATTCTCCCTACGAGCAGTACTTC
>TRBD2|TRBJ2-1|TRBV19|NA
CASSIDRGGGMNEQFF
TGTGCCAGTAGTATAGATCGCGGCGGGGGGATGAATGAGCAGTTCTTC
>NA|TRBJ1-6|TRBV27|many
CASSLGTGINSPLHF
TGTGCCAGCAGTTTAGGTACAGGGATTAATTCACCCCTCCACTTT
>NA|TRBJ1-6|TRBV20-1|NA
CSAPNGDSYNSPLHF
TGCAGTGCTCCAAACGGCGACTCCTATAATTCACCCCTCCACTTT
>TRBD2|TRBJ2-7|TRBV5-1|few
CASSFYSGLTYEQYF
TGCGCCAGCAGCTTCTATTCGGGACTAACCTACGAGCAGTACTTC
>NA|TRBJ2-1|TRBV4-1|few
CASSPPAGYYNEQFF
TGCGCCAGCAGCCCCCCGGCGGGGTACTACAATGAGCAGTTCTTC
>TRBD1|TRBJ2-5|TRBV3-1|many
CASSGTGTGGQETQYF
TGTGCCAGCAGCGGCACCGGGACAGGGGGTCAAGAGACCCAGTACTTC
>NA|TRBJ2-5|TRBV4-1|few
CASRQTAGETQYF
TGCGCCAGCAGACAAACTGCAGGGGAGACCCAGTACTTC
>NA|TRBJ1-2|TRBV29-1|many
CSGAQGLSYGYTF
TGCAGCGGCGCACAGGGCCTCTCCTATGGCTACACCTTC
>NA|TRBJ1-2|TRBV6-1|few
CASPPAGQLYGNTF
TGTGCCAGCCCCCCAGCAGGACAGCTCTATGGCAACACCTTC
>TRBD2|TRBJ2-7|TRBV10-3|many
CAISDFDRAGVVNEQYF
TGTGCCATCAGTGATTTCGATCGGGCGGGAGTGGTCAACGAGCAGTACTTC
>TRBD1|TRBJ2-7|TRBV20-1|many
CSASAPDRVYYEQYF
TGCAGTGCTAGTGCCCCGGACAGGGTCTACTACGAGCAGTACTTC
>TRBD2|TRBJ2-3|TRBV27|many
CASSLGPGQGLAVSTDTQYF
TGTGCCAGCAGCCTCGGTCCCGGGCAGGGACTAGCGGTTAGCACAGATACGCAGTATTTT
>TRBD1|TRBJ2-3|TRBV20-1|NA
CSAFEGASRRDTQYF
TGCAGTGCTTTCGAGGGGGCTTCACGCCGAGATACGCAGTATTTT
>NA|TRBJ2-7|TRBV11-2|many
CASSLGAGSEQYF
TGTGCCAGCAGCTTAGGTGCAGGGAGCGAGCAGTACTTC
>NA|TRBJ1-1|TRBV7-9|many
CASSLDAWDVENTEAFF
TGTGCCAGCAGCTTAGATGCTTGGGACGTCGAGAACACTGAAGCTTTCTTT
>NA|TRBJ2-1|TRBV7-9|few
CASSLGFISYNEQFF
TGTGCCAGCAGCTTAGGGTTCATCTCCTACAATGAGCAGTTCTTC
>TRBD1|TRBJ1-6|TRBV12-3/TRBV12-4|many
CASSFGGAGGSYNSPLHF
TGTGCCAGCAGTTTTGGCGGGGCAGGGGGTTCCTATAATTCACCCCTCCACTTT
>TRBD2|TRBJ2-7|TRBV2|many
CASSESSGSSHEQYF
TGTGCCAGCAGTGAGTCTAGCGGGAGTTCTCACGAGCAGTACTTC
>TRBD2|TRBJ2-7|TRBV20-1|many
CSARGLAGAGPYEQYF
TGCAGTGCTAGGGGACTAGCGGGAGCAGGTCCCTACGAGCAGTACTTC
>NA|TRBJ2-1|TRBV10-3|NA
CAIIAEPLDNEQFF
TGTGCCATCATAGCAGAGCCCCTCGACAATGAGCAGTTCTTC
>NA|TRBJ1-2|TRBV5-1|few
CASSAFRDTENYGYTF
TGCGCCAGCAGCGCGTTCCGGGACACAGAAAACTATGGCTACACCTTC
>NA|TRBJ1-2|TRBV20-1|many
CSASQGYGYTF
TGCAGTGCTAGTCAGGGTTATGGCTACACCTTC
>TRBD1|TRBJ2-7|TRBV6-2/TRBV6-3|many
CASSLRTGGVSYEQYF
TGTGCCAGCAGTCTCAGGACAGGGGGCGTCTCCTACGAGCAGTACTTC
>TRBD2|TRBJ2-1|TRBV10-1|NA
CASSEASGGYLYNEQFF
TGCGCCAGCAGTGAGGCTAGCGGGGGGTACCTCTACAATGAGCAGTTCTTC
>NA|TRBJ2-7|TRBV19|NA
CASSGRDLTYEQYF
TGTGCCAGTAGTGGGCGGGACCTGACCTACGAGCAGTACTTC
>TRBD1|TRBJ2-7|TRBV5-1|NA
CASSLTTGNEQYF
TGCGCCAGCAGCTTGACGACAGGGAACGAGCAGTACTTC
>NA|TRBJ1-1|TRBV9|NA
CASSVVGHAEAFF
TGTGCCAGCAGCGTAGTAGGACACGCTGAAGCTTTCTTT
>TRBD2|TRBJ2-1|TRBV20-1|many
CSAKKIAGSNEQFF
TGCAGTGCTAAGAAAATAGCGGGATCAAATGAGCAGTTCTTC
>TRBD2|TRBJ2-3|TRBV6-1|NA
CASMTSGGPTDTQYF
TGTGCCAGCATGACTAGCGGGGGACCCACAGATACGCAGTATTTT
>NA|TRBJ2-5|TRBV20-1|NA
CSASGSGQPWETQYF
TGCAGTGCTAGTGGCTCGGGACAACCGTGGGAGACCCAGTACTTC
>TRBD1|TRBJ1-5|TRBV2|few
CAGIPSGQGDLGRNQPQHF
TGTGCCGGCATTCCTTCGGGACAGGGGGATTTAGGTCGCAATCAGCCCCAGCATTTT
>TRBD2|TRBJ2-7|TRBV11-3|NA
CASSHRMRLAGGPEQYF
TGTGCCAGCAGCCATCGAATGAGACTAGCGGGAGGCCCCGAGCAGTACTTC